The clone carrying this TCR beta chain has just a few counts. The antigen is unknown. Incorporated into the TCR beta cDNA libraries were unique molecular identifiers, which served to reduce PCR and sequencing biases. The authors obtained approximately 460,000 cDNA molecules from approximately 1 to 10 million T cells. TCRdb redid the calling of the PCR reads with MiXCR, one entry per CDR3 protein. Of about 820,000 distinct CDR3 sequences in the sample, around 50% were seen once. The data were taken from a study of post-analysis software for immune sequencing data. Overall study context: Clinical courses comprised relapsing-remitting, secondary progressive and progressive-relapsing multiple sclerosis.

Germline trimming cut 0 bases from V and 3 bases from J; bases unmatched to any gene: 9. This CDR3 has 17 amino acids. Germline V gene lookup returns CDR1 SGHDT and CDR2 YYEEEE. Points from the study as a whole: Controls' normalized Chao1 diversity significantly exceeded that of multiple sclerosis patients. Patients carried roughly 5 TRBV segments more frequently than controls did, and TRBV5-6, TRBV5-1 and TRBV20-1 were among them.

The sequencing sample was made of blood. The TCR originated in a girl aged 5 to 17 with multiple sclerosis. This sequence joins TRBV5-6 and TRBJ1-5, with 7 bases matching TRBD1. DNA of the CDR3: TGTGCCAGCAGCTTGGCGGCGGCAGGGGGTACCAATCAGCCCCAGCATTTT. Amino acids: CASSLAAAGGTNQPQHF.